These T cell receptor beta chains were read from a single sample in a study of blood T cell repertoires in COVID-19. Libraries were prepared by immunoSEQ multiplex PCR; TCRdb keeps only in-frame clonotypes and omits some of them. Among under 350,000 clones, around nine tenths were seen once, and the ten largest hold 1.5% to 2%. Source material: peripheral blood. These receptors were obtained from a woman younger than 45 with COVID-19, enrolled during active disease. The CDR3 runs from the conserved cysteine through the conserved F or W. A D gene is named only where the DNA matches it firmly. Some rows mark clone size as missing; the rest say once, few, many or name a class of expanded clone.

clone_size | j_call | d_call | v_call | cdr3_nt | cdr3_aa
few | TRBJ1-2 | - | TRBV19 | TGTGCCAGTAGTTTGAGGGAAAACTATGGCTACACCTTC | CASSLRENYGYTF
- | TRBJ1-3 | - | TRBV5-1 | TGCGCCAGCAGCCCCTCCGGGACAGGAAACACCATATATTTT | CASSPSGTGNTIYF
- | TRBJ1-1 | - | TRBV5-1 | TGCGCCAGCAGCTTGGCACAGCGGGGCACTGAAGCTTTCTTT | CASSLAQRGTEAFF
few | TRBJ1-2 | TRBD1 | TRBV5-6 | TGTGCCAGCAGCCCGTGGGACAGGGTTAACTATGGCTACACCTTC | CASSPWDRVNYGYTF
- | TRBJ2-7 | TRBD1 | TRBV4-2 | TGTGCCAGCAGCCGAGATGCAGACAGGGCCTACGAGCAGTACTTC | CASSRDADRAYEQYF
- | TRBJ1-2 | - | TRBV27 | TGTGCCAGCGGAACACAGGCTAACTATGGCTACACCTTC | CASGTQANYGYTF
- | TRBJ1-5 | TRBD1 | TRBV13 | TGTGCCAGCAGCTACACAGGGGAGCAGCCCCAGCATTTT | CASSYTGEQPQHF
- | TRBJ2-1 | TRBD1 | TRBV27 | TGTGCCAGCAGTTCCTGGGACAGCTACAATGAGCAGTTCTTC | CASSSWDSYNEQFF
- | TRBJ1-5 | - | TRBV4-3 | TGCGCCAGCAGCCAAGAACGGGTACAAAATAGCAATCAGCCCCAGCATTTT | CASSQERVQNSNQPQHF
once | TRBJ1-6 | - | TRBV5-1 | TGCGCCAGCAGCTTGGAAGGGGTAAATTCACCCCTCCACTTT | CASSLEGVNSPLHF
- | TRBJ1-3 | - | TRBV7-7 | TGTGCCAGCAGCTTAGGAGCGGGAAACACCATATATTTT | CASSLGAGNTIYF
- | TRBJ1-1 | TRBD1 | TRBV7-8 | TGTGCCAGCAGCTTAACCTACAGGGGAAGCACTGAAGCTTTCTTT | CASSLTYRGSTEAFF
few | TRBJ1-6 | TRBD1 | TRBV2 | TGTGCCAGCAGTGGGGACAGGTATAATTCACCCCTCCACTTT | CASSGDRYNSPLHF
- | TRBJ2-1 | TRBD1 | TRBV7-9 | TGTGCCAGCAGCCTAGGACAGGGTTTGGCCTACAATGAGCAGTTCTTC | CASSLGQGLAYNEQFF
- | TRBJ1-3 | - | TRBV12-3/TRBV12-4 | TGTGCCAGCAGTTCCAGACACATTGATTTT | CASSSRHIDF
- | TRBJ1-3 | - | TRBV15 | TGTGCCACCAGCAGAGATCCCGGGGGTGGTGGAAACACCATATATTTT | CATSRDPGGGGNTIYF
- | TRBJ1-4 | - | TRBV6-6 | TGTGCCAGCAGTTACCGCAGGGATGAAAAACTGTTTTTT | CASSYRRDEKLFF
- | TRBJ1-1 | - | TRBV5-4 | TGTGCCAGCAGCCTCCTGGACAGAGAAGCTTTCTTT | CASSLLDREAFF
- | TRBJ2-3 | TRBD2 | TRBV4-1 | TGCGCCAGCAGCCCGATCGGGACTAGCGTAGCAGATACGCAGTATTTT | CASSPIGTSVADTQYF
- | TRBJ1-1 | - | TRBV4-1 | TGCGCCAGCAGCCAGGGGGGGACGGTCGGGGAAGAAGCTTTCTTT | CASSQGGTVGEEAFF
- | TRBJ1-2 | - | TRBV28 | TGTGCCAGCAGTCCGAGCAAAAACAGGGACTATGGCTACACCTTC | CASSPSKNRDYGYTF
- | TRBJ2-1 | TRBD2 | TRBV19 | TGTGCCAGTTCCCGCGGGGGAAGCTCCTACAATGAGCAGTTCTTC | CASSRGGSSYNEQFF
- | TRBJ2-7 | TRBD1 | TRBV5-1 | TGCGCCAGCAGCTACGGGACACAGGGGACCTCCTACGAGCAGTACTTC | CASSYGTQGTSYEQYF
- | TRBJ1-6 | - | TRBV7-2 | TGTGCCAGCAGCCCCAGCGATTCACCCCTCCACTTT | CASSPSDSPLHF
- | TRBJ2-3 | - | TRBV11-2 | TGTGCCAGCAGCTTAGTGGGCGGGGGCACAGATACGCAGTATTTT | CASSLVGGGTDTQYF
few | TRBJ2-1 | - | TRBV5-4 | TGTGCCAGCGGGCAGGGATTCTACAATGAGCAGTTCTTC | CASGQGFYNEQFF
- | TRBJ1-2 | - | TRBV3-1/TRBV3-2 | TGTGCCAGCAGCCAAGAAGCCTCGGACTATGGCTACACCTTC | CASSQEASDYGYTF
- | TRBJ2-1 | TRBD2 | TRBV6-5 | TGTGCCAGCAGTTACTCGAGTAGCGGGGGCTACAATGAGCAGTTCTTC | CASSYSSSGGYNEQFF
- | TRBJ1-1 | TRBD1 | TRBV30 | TGTGCCTGGGCCGGGACAGGGGGTTCGATGAACACTGAAGCTTTCTTT | CAWAGTGGSMNTEAFF
- | TRBJ1-2 | TRBD1 | TRBV6-5 | TGTGCCAGCAGTAGGGACAGTGTCGCCGCTGGCTACACCTTC | CASSRDSVAAGYTF
once | TRBJ2-2 | - | TRBV5-5 | TGTGCCAGCCGATTGGGGCAGTACACCGGGGAGCTGTTTTTT | CASRLGQYTGELFF
- | TRBJ2-2 | TRBD2 | TRBV3-1/TRBV3-2 | TGTGCCAGCAGCCTTGCTAGCGGGGGGTACACCGGGGAGCTGTTTTTT | CASSLASGGYTGELFF
once | TRBJ1-1 | - | TRBV7-3 | TGTGCCAGCCAGAACCCTCCAGACACTGAAGCTTTCTTT | CASQNPPDTEAFF
- | TRBJ2-7 | - | TRBV5-1 | TGCGCCAGCAGCTTGGACTTACTCCCGCCGGGAGAGCAGTACTTC | CASSLDLLPPGEQYF
- | TRBJ2-1 | - | TRBV10-3 | TGTGCCATCAGCTCACCCCGCCCACAGAGCTCCTACAATGAGCAGTTCTTC | CAISSPRPQSSYNEQFF
- | TRBJ1-1 | - | TRBV29-1 | TGCAGCGCCTTAGACACTGAAGCTTTCTTT | CSALDTEAFF
- | TRBJ1-5 | - | TRBV18 | TGTGCCAGCTCAATGGACAGCAGCAATCAGCCCCAGCATTTT | CASSMDSSNQPQHF
- | TRBJ1-4 | TRBD1 | TRBV5-1 | TGCGCCAGCAGCTTGGGTGGGACAGAGAATGAAAAACTGTTTTTT | CASSLGGTENEKLFF
- | TRBJ1-4 | - | TRBV11-2 | TGTGCCAGCAGCAATATCATCGGGGGGCCGAATGAAAAACTGTTTTTT | CASSNIIGGPNEKLFF
- | TRBJ2-1 | TRBD2 | TRBV18 | TGTGCCAGCTCCCCGGGACTAGCGACCTACAATGAGCAGTTCTTC | CASSPGLATYNEQFF
- | TRBJ1-1 | TRBD1 | TRBV3-1/TRBV3-2 | TGTGCCAGCAGCCGCGGGGTACAGGGGAAGACTGAAGCTTTCTTT | CASSRGVQGKTEAFF
- | TRBJ1-6 | - | TRBV6-5 | TGTGCCAGCAGCCCCGGGACACAATATTCACCCCTCCACTTT | CASSPGTQYSPLHF
once | TRBJ1-5 | - | TRBV5-6 | TGTGCCAGCAGCTCGACCGGGGGGGGCCGAAATCAGCCCCAGCATTTT | CASSSTGGGRNQPQHF
- | TRBJ2-3 | TRBD2 | TRBV4-3 | TGCGCCAGCAGCCAGAGAGCGGGGGGCTACGGAGATACGCAGTATTTT | CASSQRAGGYGDTQYF
- | TRBJ1-3 | TRBD1 | TRBV6-1 | TGTGCCAGCAGTGAACTGGAGACAGGGGTTTTAACGAGCTCTGGAAACACCATATATTTT | CASSELETGVLTSSGNTIYF
once | TRBJ2-2 | - | TRBV5-1 | TGCGCCAGCAGCTTGTCAGGGGGGTATACCGGGGAGCTGTTTTTT | CASSLSGGYTGELFF
- | TRBJ1-1 | - | TRBV6-5 | TGTGCCAGCACGGACCCCTGGAAGGGGCACACTGAAGCTTTCTTT | CASTDPWKGHTEAFF
- | TRBJ1-2 | - | TRBV19 | TGTGCCAGTAGCGTGGACTGGTCCTATGGCTACACCTTC | CASSVDWSYGYTF
- | TRBJ1-4 | - | TRBV28 | TGTGCCACCTCTTCCTCGGGTAATGAAAAACTGTTTTTT | CATSSSGNEKLFF
- | TRBJ2-3 | TRBD2 | TRBV7-9 | TGTGCCAGCAGCCCCGGGACTAGCCGCGATACGCAGTATTTT | CASSPGTSRDTQYF
- | TRBJ1-2 | - | TRBV11-3 | TGTGCCAGCAGCCCTAGGGGAGGGAACTATGGCTACACCTTC | CASSPRGGNYGYTF
- | TRBJ1-1 | - | TRBV12-3/TRBV12-4 | TGTGCCAGCAGTTCCTGGGGGGGTACTGAAGCTTTCTTT | CASSSWGGTEAFF
- | TRBJ2-2 | - | TRBV7-7 | TGTGCTAGCAGCCCTGCGGGGATGAACGGGGAGCTGTTTTTT | CASSPAGMNGELFF
- | TRBJ1-4 | - | TRBV28 | TGTGCCAGCAGCTCAACACAGAGTTTTAATGAAAAACTGTTTTTT | CASSSTQSFNEKLFF
once | TRBJ1-1 | - | TRBV7-9 | TGTGCCAGCAGCTTAGTAGGCGGGGGCAGGATGAACACTGAAGCTTTCTTT | CASSLVGGGRMNTEAFF
- | TRBJ1-2 | - | TRBV4-2 | TGTGCCAGCAGCCAAGTCGGCAGGGTAGACTATGGCTACACCTTC | CASSQVGRVDYGYTF
- | TRBJ1-5 | TRBD1 | TRBV5-5 | TGTGCCAGCAGCCCTGGGACAGGCAATCAGCCCCAGCATTTT | CASSPGTGNQPQHF
- | TRBJ2-3 | TRBD2 | TRBV2 | TGTGCCAGCAGTGATCACTGGGGGGGGAGCACAGATACGCAGTATTTT | CASSDHWGGSTDTQYF